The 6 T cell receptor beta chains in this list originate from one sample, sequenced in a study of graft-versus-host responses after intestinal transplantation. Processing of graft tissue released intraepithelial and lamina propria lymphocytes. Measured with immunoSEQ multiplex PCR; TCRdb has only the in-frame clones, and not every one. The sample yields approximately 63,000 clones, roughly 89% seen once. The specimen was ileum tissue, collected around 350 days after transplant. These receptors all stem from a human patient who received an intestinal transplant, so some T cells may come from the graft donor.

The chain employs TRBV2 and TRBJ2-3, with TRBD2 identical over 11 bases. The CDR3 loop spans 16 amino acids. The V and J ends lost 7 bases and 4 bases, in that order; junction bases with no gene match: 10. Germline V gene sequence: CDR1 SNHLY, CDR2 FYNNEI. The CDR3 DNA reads TGTGCCAGCATGGGTTTAGCGGGAGGGCGATCAGATACGCAGTATTTT. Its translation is CASMGLAGGRSDTQYF.

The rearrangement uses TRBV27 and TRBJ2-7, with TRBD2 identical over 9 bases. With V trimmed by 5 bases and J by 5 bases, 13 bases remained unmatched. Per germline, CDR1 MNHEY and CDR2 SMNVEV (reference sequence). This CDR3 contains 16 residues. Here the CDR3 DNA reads TGTGCCAGCAGTCCGCCTAGCGGGAAGTGGGCCCACGAGCAGTACTTC. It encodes CASSPPSGKWAHEQYF.

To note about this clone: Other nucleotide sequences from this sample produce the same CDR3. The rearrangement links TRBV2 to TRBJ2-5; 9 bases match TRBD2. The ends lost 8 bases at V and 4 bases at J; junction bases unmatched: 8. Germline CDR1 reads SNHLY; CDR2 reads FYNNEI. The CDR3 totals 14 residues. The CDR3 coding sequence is TGTGCCAGCCTTGGGCTAGCGGGAAGAGAGACCCAGTACTTC. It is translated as CASLGLAGRETQYF.

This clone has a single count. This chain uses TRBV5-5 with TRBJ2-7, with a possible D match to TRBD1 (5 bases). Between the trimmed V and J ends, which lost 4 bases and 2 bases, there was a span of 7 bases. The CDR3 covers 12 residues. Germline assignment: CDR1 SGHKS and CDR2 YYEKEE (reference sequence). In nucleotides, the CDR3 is TGTGCCAGCAGCCAGACAGCCTACGAGCAGTACTTC. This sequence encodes CASSQTAYEQYF.

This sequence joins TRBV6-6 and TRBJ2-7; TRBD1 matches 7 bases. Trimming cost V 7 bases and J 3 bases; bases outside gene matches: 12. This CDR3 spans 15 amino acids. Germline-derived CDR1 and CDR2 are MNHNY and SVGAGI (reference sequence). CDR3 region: CASTTEPGQYYEQYF. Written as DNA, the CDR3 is TGTGCCAGCACAACTGAACCGGGACAGTACTACGAGCAGTACTTC.

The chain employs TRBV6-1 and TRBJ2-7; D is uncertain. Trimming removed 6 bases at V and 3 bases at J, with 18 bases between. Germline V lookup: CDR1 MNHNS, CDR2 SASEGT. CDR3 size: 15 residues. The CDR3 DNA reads TGTGCCAGCAGAAGCGATTCACTCCTATTCTACGAGCAGTACTTC. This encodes CASRSDSLLFYEQYF.